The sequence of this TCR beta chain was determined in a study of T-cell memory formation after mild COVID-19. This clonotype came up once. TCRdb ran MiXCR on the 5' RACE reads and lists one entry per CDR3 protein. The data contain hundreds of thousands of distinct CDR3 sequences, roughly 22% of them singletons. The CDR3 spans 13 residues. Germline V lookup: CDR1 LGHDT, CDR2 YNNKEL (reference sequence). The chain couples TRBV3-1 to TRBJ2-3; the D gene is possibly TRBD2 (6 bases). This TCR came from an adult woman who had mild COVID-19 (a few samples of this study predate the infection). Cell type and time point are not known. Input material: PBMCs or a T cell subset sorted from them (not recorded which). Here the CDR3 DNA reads TGTGCGATCAAACCGTCGGGGGCAGATACGCAGTATTTT. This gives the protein CAIKPSGADTQYF.